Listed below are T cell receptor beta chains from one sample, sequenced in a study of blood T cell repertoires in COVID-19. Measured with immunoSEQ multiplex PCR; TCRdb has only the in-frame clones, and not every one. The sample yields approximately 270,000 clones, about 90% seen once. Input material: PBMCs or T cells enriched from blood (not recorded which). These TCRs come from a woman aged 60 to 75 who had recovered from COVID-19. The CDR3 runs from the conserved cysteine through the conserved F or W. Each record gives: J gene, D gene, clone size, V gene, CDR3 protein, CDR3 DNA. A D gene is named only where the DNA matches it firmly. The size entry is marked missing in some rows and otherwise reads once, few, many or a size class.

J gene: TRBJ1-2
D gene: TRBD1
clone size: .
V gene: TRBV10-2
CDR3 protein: CASSEGTGPGLGGYTF
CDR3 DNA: TGCGCCAGCAGTGAGGGGACAGGGCCAGGGCTTGGTGGCTACACCTTC

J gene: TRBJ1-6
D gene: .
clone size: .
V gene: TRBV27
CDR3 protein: CASSITGSSYNSPLHF
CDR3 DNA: TGTGCCAGCAGTATCACAGGGAGCTCCTATAATTCACCCCTCCACTTT

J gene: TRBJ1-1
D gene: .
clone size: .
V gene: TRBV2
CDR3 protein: CASNDASSTEAFF
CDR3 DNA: TGTGCCAGCAATGACGCTTCGAGTACTGAAGCTTTCTTT

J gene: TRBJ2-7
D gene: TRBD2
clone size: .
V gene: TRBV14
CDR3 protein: CASSQAGLQRGGYEQYF
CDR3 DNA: TGTGCCAGCAGCCAAGCCGGCCTCCAGCGGGGGGGCTACGAGCAGTACTTC

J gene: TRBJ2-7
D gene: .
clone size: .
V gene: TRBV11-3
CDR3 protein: CASSLGVAAYEQYF
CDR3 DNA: TGTGCCAGCAGCTTAGGGGTAGCGGCATACGAGCAGTACTTC

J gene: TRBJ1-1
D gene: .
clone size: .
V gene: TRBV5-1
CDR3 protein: CASSAQGNTEAFF
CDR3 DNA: TGCGCCAGCAGCGCCCAGGGGAACACTGAAGCTTTCTTT

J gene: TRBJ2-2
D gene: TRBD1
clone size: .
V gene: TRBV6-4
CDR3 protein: CASRGQGTGELFF
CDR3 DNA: TGTGCCAGCAGGGGACAGGGTACCGGGGAGCTGTTTTTT

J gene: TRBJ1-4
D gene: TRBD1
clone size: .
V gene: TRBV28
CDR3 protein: CASSSSGTGEEKLFF
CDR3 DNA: TGTGCCAGCAGTTCCTCCGGGACAGGGGAAGAAAAACTGTTTTTT

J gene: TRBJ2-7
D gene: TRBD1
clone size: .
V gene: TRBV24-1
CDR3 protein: CATSDNRGPTDEQYF
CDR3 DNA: TGTGCCACCAGTGACAACAGGGGCCCTACGGACGAGCAGTACTTC

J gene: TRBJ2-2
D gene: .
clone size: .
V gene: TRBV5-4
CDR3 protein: CASSRDTHMETGELFF
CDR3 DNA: TGTGCCAGCAGCCGGGACACCCATATGGAGACCGGGGAGCTGTTTTTT

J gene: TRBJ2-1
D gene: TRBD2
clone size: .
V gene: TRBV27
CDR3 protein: CASSISSSGSFNEQFF
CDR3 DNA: TGTGCCAGCAGTATATCCTCAAGCGGGAGTTTCAATGAGCAGTTCTTC

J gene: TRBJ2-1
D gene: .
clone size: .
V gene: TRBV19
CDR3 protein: CASSIFAGRNNEQFF
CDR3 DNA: TGTGCCAGTAGTATATTTGCGGGCCGGAACAATGAGCAGTTCTTC

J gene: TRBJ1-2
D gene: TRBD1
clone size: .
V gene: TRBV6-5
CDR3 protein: CASSAGTDPTGYTF
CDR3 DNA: TGTGCCAGCAGCGCCGGGACAGACCCGACTGGCTACACCTTC

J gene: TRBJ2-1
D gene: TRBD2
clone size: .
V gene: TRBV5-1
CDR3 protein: CASSLDSGSSYNEQFF
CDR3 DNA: TGCGCCAGCAGCTTGGATAGCGGGAGCTCCTACAATGAGCAGTTCTTC

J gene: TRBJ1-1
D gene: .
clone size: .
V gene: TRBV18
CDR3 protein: CASSPYSLNTEAFF
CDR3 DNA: TGTGCCAGCTCACCATACAGCTTGAACACTGAAGCTTTCTTT

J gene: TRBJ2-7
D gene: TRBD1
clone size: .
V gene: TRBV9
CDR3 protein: CASSVTGDTGIEQYF
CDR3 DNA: TGTGCCAGCAGCGTCACAGGGGACACCGGGATCGAGCAGTACTTC

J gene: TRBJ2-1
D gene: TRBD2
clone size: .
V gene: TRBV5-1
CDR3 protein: CASSVGTTNEQFF
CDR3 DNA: TGCGCCAGCAGCGTCGGGACTACAAATGAGCAGTTCTTC

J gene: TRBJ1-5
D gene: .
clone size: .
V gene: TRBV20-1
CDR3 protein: CSASSQEGHQPQHF
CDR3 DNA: TGCAGTGCTAGTAGTCAGGAAGGTCATCAGCCCCAGCATTTT

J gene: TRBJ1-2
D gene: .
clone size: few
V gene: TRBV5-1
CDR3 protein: CASSPGASLNYGYTF
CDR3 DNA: TGCGCCAGCAGCCCTGGAGCCTCACTTAACTATGGCTACACCTTC

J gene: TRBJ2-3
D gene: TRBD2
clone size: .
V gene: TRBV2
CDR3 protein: CASSGDYDTQYF
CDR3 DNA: TGTGCCAGCAGTGGGGACTATGATACGCAGTATTTT

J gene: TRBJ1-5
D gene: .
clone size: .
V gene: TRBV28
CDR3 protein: CASTIYGGGYSNQPQHF
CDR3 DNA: TGTGCCAGCACAATTTACGGGGGAGGGTATAGCAATCAGCCCCAGCATTTT

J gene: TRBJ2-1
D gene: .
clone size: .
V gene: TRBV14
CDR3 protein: CASSPARREQFF
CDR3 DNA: TGTGCCAGCAGCCCTGCTAGGCGTGAGCAGTTCTTC

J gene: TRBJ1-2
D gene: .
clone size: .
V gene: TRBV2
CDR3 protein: CASSEEQGPYGYTF
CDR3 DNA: TGTGCCAGCAGTGAGGAACAGGGACCCTATGGCTACACCTTC